A selection of T cell receptor beta chains follows, all from one sample in a study of blood T cells in healthy people across ages. One entry per CDR3 protein results from TCRdb running MiXCR on the 5' RACE reads. The data hold around 1,800,000 distinct CDR3 sequences, with roughly two fifths observed a single time. Sample: blood. The receptors here all came from a human donor in good health. CDR3s include the opening cysteine and the closing phenylalanine or tryptophan. A D gene is named only where the DNA matches it firmly. Size values are once, few and many counts, or a class for expanded clones, and some rows have none.

-,TRBJ2-5,-,TRBV6-2/TRBV6-3,TGTGCCAGCAGTGCTAGGACAGAAGTGGAAGAGACCCAGTACTTC,CASSARTEVEETQYF
-,TRBJ2-7,few,TRBV6-1,TGTGCCAGCGAATATTACGAGCAGTACTTC,CASEYYEQYF
-,TRBJ2-7,few,TRBV5-1,TGCGCCAGCAGCGAGGACGGGGTATCCTACGAGCAGTACTTC,CASSEDGVSYEQYF
TRBD1,TRBJ1-1,-,TRBV2,TGTGCCAGCAGTCCCCCAGGGGGCGTCACTGAAGCTTTCTTT,CASSPPGGVTEAFF
TRBD2,TRBJ2-3,few,TRBV29-1,TGCAGCGTCGAGACTAGCGGGGGGGATACGCAGTATTTT,CSVETSGGDTQYF
-,TRBJ2-7,-,TRBV5-1,TGCGCCAGCGGCCGGAGGGACACCGACTACGAGCAGTACTTC,CASGRRDTDYEQYF
-,TRBJ1-4,-,TRBV11-3,TGTGCCAGCAGCTTAGAACTTAATGAAAAACGGTTTTTT,CASSLELNEKRFF
-,TRBJ1-1,-,TRBV19,TGTGCCAGTAGTTCCCCAGGGGATTCGGGGAACACTGAAGCTTTCTTT,CASSSPGDSGNTEAFF
-,TRBJ2-3,once,TRBV19,TGTGCCAGTAGCGAGCTCAGTAGCACAGATACGCAGTATTTT,CASSELSSTDTQYF
TRBD1,TRBJ1-1,-,TRBV9,TGTGCCAGCAGCGCGCAGACAGGGCGGGCTTTCTTT,CASSAQTGRAFF
-,TRBJ1-2,-,TRBV6-1,TGTGCCAGCAGTGAAGGCCGCGTTTTGGGTGGCTACACCTTC,CASSEGRVLGGYTF
-,TRBJ1-1,few,TRBV29-1,TGCAGCGTTGATAGGCAGTTGAACACTGAAGCTTTCTTT,CSVDRQLNTEAFF
TRBD2,TRBJ2-3,-,TRBV20-1,TGCAGTGGGACTAGCGGGGTCGAGAGCACAGATACGCAGTATTTT,CSGTSGVESTDTQYF
TRBD2,TRBJ2-6,few,TRBV5-1,TGCGCCAGCAGCTCCCCTAGCGGGGCCGCTTTTTCTGGGGCCAACGTCCTGACTTTC,CASSSPSGAAFSGANVLTF
-,TRBJ2-3,-,TRBV5-1,TGCGCCAGCAGCTCAACAGGCCTTGTCCTCACAGATACGCAGTATTTT,CASSSTGLVLTDTQYF
TRBD1,TRBJ2-5,-,TRBV20-1,TGCAGTGCAGTCTCCGGGACAGGGATAGAGACCCAGTACTTC,CSAVSGTGIETQYF
TRBD1,TRBJ2-7,-,TRBV20-1,TGCAGTGCTAAAACCGGGACAGGGGTTTCCAATGAGCAGTACTTC,CSAKTGTGVSNEQYF
-,TRBJ2-7,many,TRBV28,TGTGCCAGCAGTGCTACGAATACCTACGAGCAGTACTTC,CASSATNTYEQYF
TRBD1,TRBJ1-2,-,TRBV6-5,TGTGCCAGCACCCGGACAGGGAGATCCTATGGCTACACCTTC,CASTRTGRSYGYTF
TRBD2,TRBJ2-1,many,TRBV20-1,TGCAGTGCGGGAATAGCGGGGGGGTATGAGCAGTTCTTC,CSAGIAGGYEQFF
-,TRBJ2-3,-,TRBV9,TGTGCCAGCAGCCCCGGGCCAAAAACCCTAGATACGCAGTATTTT,CASSPGPKTLDTQYF
-,TRBJ1-1,-,TRBV5-1,TGCGCCAGCAGCTTGGATACAATGAACACTGAAGCTTTCTTT,CASSLDTMNTEAFF
TRBD2,TRBJ2-1,few,TRBV7-2,TGTGCCAGCAGCTTTCTGAATACCTGGGCTAGCGGTGATGAGCAGTTCTTC,CASSFLNTWASGDEQFF
-,TRBJ2-7,few,TRBV29-1,TGCAGCGTTGAGTTGTCCTACGAGCAGTACTTC,CSVELSYEQYF
-,TRBJ2-7,-,TRBV5-1,TGCGCCAGCAGCTTGGTCTGGGGTTATGGGTACGAGCAGTACTTC,CASSLVWGYGYEQYF
-,TRBJ2-4,many,TRBV20-1,TGCAGTGCTAGAGGGGCAGCAGAAGACATTCAGTACTTC,CSARGAAEDIQYF
TRBD2,TRBJ2-1,-,TRBV5-6,TGTGCCAGCAGCTTGACTAGCGGTCAATACAATGAGCAGTTCTTC,CASSLTSGQYNEQFF
-,TRBJ1-1,-,TRBV9,TGTGCCAGCAGCGGCGGGAGCGGAGCTTTCTTT,CASSGGSGAFF
-,TRBJ2-1,few,TRBV7-9,TGTGCCAGCAGCTTAGGCTCCGGGGTGACGGATGAGCAGTTCTTC,CASSLGSGVTDEQFF
-,TRBJ1-4,-,TRBV20-1,TGCAGTGCTAGAGATTGGGGGACTAATGAAAAACTGTTTTTT,CSARDWGTNEKLFF
-,TRBJ2-1,-,TRBV21-1,TGTGCCAGCAGCTCCCGGACAGGGGGCGGCGAGGGGCCGAACAATGAGCAGTTCTTC,CASSSRTGGGEGPNNEQFF
-,TRBJ1-1,-,TRBV20-1,TGCAGTGCTAGTAAAGGGAGAAACACTGAAGCTTTCTTT,CSASKGRNTEAFF
-,TRBJ1-1,-,TRBV10-3,TGTGCCATCAGTGATTCGGTACAGGGAGGCACTGAAGCTTTCTTT,CAISDSVQGGTEAFF
TRBD1,TRBJ2-7,-,TRBV13,TGTGCCAGCAGCTTGAAGAGACAGGGGGCCTACGAGCAGTACTTC,CASSLKRQGAYEQYF
TRBD2,TRBJ2-7,-,TRBV6-5,TGTGCCGCCCGACTTCTAGCGGGGACTTCCTACGAGCAGTACTTC,CAARLLAGTSYEQYF
-,TRBJ1-3,-,TRBV7-2,TGTGCCAGCAGCTTAGGAAGGAATGGTGATGGAAACACCATATATTTT,CASSLGRNGDGNTIYF
-,TRBJ1-1,few,TRBV9,TGTGCCAGCAGCGTAGAACAACAGGCGAACACTGAAGCTTTCTTT,CASSVEQQANTEAFF
-,TRBJ2-3,few,TRBV13,TGTGCCAGCACCCCGGACGCGGCTAGCACAGATACGCAGTATTTT,CASTPDAASTDTQYF
TRBD1,TRBJ2-7,once,TRBV4-3,TGCGCCAGCAGCCAAGATTTGTCGTTAGGTTGGGACAGGGGGTCGACCTACGAGCAGTACTTC,CASSQDLSLGWDRGSTYEQYF
TRBD1,TRBJ2-3,-,TRBV20-1,TGCAGTGCTAGAGTGGGACAGGGGGCAGATACGCAGTATTTT,CSARVGQGADTQYF
TRBD2,TRBJ2-5,-,TRBV7-2,TGTGCCAGCAGCTTAGAGAGTAGCGGGGGGGCGGAGACCCAGTACTTC,CASSLESSGGAETQYF
-,TRBJ2-7,few,TRBV7-8,TGTGCCAGCAGCTTCAATTCTGCTCTAATGGACTTTTCCTACGAGCAGTACTTC,CASSFNSALMDFSYEQYF
-,TRBJ2-7,-,TRBV27,TGTGCCAGCAGTTTTGGGATAGGAGAGGTGCTCTACGAGCAGTACTTC,CASSFGIGEVLYEQYF
-,TRBJ1-5,-,TRBV29-1,TGCAGCGCTAAAATGGGTACGAGGTCGCCCCAGCATTTT,CSAKMGTRSPQHF
-,TRBJ2-5,-,TRBV29-1,TGCAGCGTTGATGAGGGGCGGATGGAGACCCAGTACTTC,CSVDEGRMETQYF
-,TRBJ1-2,-,TRBV6-5,TGTGCCAGCAGTTATTACTCCCAGGATGGCTACACCTTC,CASSYYSQDGYTF
-,TRBJ2-1,-,TRBV27,TGTGCCAGCAGTTTAACACCTTGGGAGACGGGGCCGAACAATGAGCAGTTCTTC,CASSLTPWETGPNNEQFF
TRBD2,TRBJ2-1,many,TRBV9,TGTGCCAGCAGCGTTAGCGGGGGGTCCTACAATGAGCAGTTCTTC,CASSVSGGSYNEQFF
-,TRBJ1-6,once,TRBV12-3/TRBV12-4,TGTGCCAGCAGAACTGGGGATTGGAATTCACCCCTCCACTTT,CASRTGDWNSPLHF
-,TRBJ1-4,-,TRBV12-3/TRBV12-4,TGTGCCAGCAGTAGAGGCTTACCTAATGAAAAACTGTTTTTT,CASSRGLPNEKLFF
-,TRBJ1-2,few,TRBV27,TGTGCCAGCAGTCAGGACTGGAATTACTATGGCTACACCTTC,CASSQDWNYYGYTF
-,TRBJ1-2,-,TRBV6-2/TRBV6-3,TGTGCCAGCAGTGACAGTCCCCGTAACTATGGCTACACCTTC,CASSDSPRNYGYTF
-,TRBJ2-3,-,TRBV4-1,TGCGCCAGCAGCCAACTGGTTATTGGGCAGAATACGCAGTATTTT,CASSQLVIGQNTQYF
-,TRBJ2-5,few,TRBV20-1,TGCAGTGCTATCAGACATTACCAAGAGACCCAGTACTTC,CSAIRHYQETQYF
-,TRBJ2-6,-,TRBV28,TGTGCCAGCTCCCCGGTTGGGGGGCCTGGGGCCAACGTCCTGACTTTC,CASSPVGGPGANVLTF
-,TRBJ1-2,once,TRBV29-1,TGCAGCGTTGCTGGGGGACGGGGCGACTATGGCTACACCTTC,CSVAGGRGDYGYTF
-,TRBJ2-7,-,TRBV5-1,TGCGCCAGCAGCATAGCAGCCGGCTACGAGCAGTACTTC,CASSIAAGYEQYF